These 12 T cell receptor beta chains were sequenced from one sample in a study of blood T cells in healthy people across ages. Then a second PCR, running roughly 7 to 11 cycles, was carried out with a sample-barcoded 5' primer and a J-beta primer mix. TCRdb ran MiXCR on the 5' RACE reads and lists one entry per CDR3 protein. Altogether 1.4 million or so distinct CDR3 sequences are present, roughly two fifths being singletons, with the ten largest covering under 5%. Sequenced material: blood. These receptors came from a woman aged 18-30 years in good health.

J is TRBJ2-1 and V is TRBV29-1; 13 nucleotides agree with TRBD2. Trimming removed 3 bases from V and 3 bases from J; junction bases left unmatched: 5. From germline, CDR1 is SQVTM and CDR2 ANQGSEA. The CDR3 length is 16 residues. The CDR3 region has the DNA TGCAGCGTTGACCGACTAGCGGGGGGCTTCTACAATGAGCAGTTCTTC. Protein: CSVDRLAGGFYNEQFF.

This chain links TRBV7-2 with TRBJ1-5; D remains unclear. V was cut by 1 base and J by 0 bases, with 7 bases left in between. The CDR3 runs 15 residues. Germline V gives CDR1 SGHTA, CDR2 FQGNSA. CDR3 sequence (DNA): TGTGCCAGCAGCTTAGATTGGGGTAGCAATCAGCCCCAGCATTTT. This codes for CASSLDWGSNQPQHF. Complete variable domain (other parts from reference TRBV7-2 and TRBJ1-5): GAGVSQSPSNKVTEKGKDVELRCDPISGHTALYWYRQSLGQGLEFLIYFQGNSAPDKSGLPSDRFSAERTGGSVSTLTIQRTQQEDSAVYLCASSLDWGSNQPQHFGDGTRLSIL.

The chain recombines TRBV29-1 with TRBJ2-1; no firm D call. The last part of the DNA fits TRBJ2-7 better; the J call may be wrong. The CDR3 has 11 residues. Germline V gene lookup returns CDR1 SQVTM and CDR2 ANQGSEA. As DNA, the CDR3 is TGCAGCGTTGGGGCTGACAATGAGCAGTACTTC. It encodes CSVGADNEQYF.

This CDR3 is CASSENLAGADTQYF. For the CDR3, the DNA is TGCGCCAGCAGTGAGAACCTAGCGGGGGCAGATACGCAGTATTTT. The rearrangement joins TRBV10-2 to TRBJ2-3, with 10 bases lining up with TRBD2. V shed 2 bases, J shed 4 bases, and the junction held 3 bases outside the gene matches. The V gene's germline CDR1 is WSHSY and CDR2 SAAADI. The CDR3 sequence is 15 residues long.

The rearrangement links TRBV28 to TRBJ2-7; D is possibly TRBD1 (5 bases). The DNA end is a closer match to TRBJ2-4, so the J assignment may be wrong. The CDR3 runs to 15 residues. Looked up from germline, CDR1 is MDHEN and CDR2 is SYDVKM. Written as DNA, the CDR3 is TGTGCCAGCGGACAACTCAGTCTAGCCAAAAACATTCAGTACTTC. Translated: CASGQLSLAKNIQYF.

This clonotype was seen more than once but under ten times. The gene calls are TRBV7-9 and TRBJ1-2; no clear D gene. In germline, CDR1 is SEHNR, CDR2 FQNEAQ (reference sequence). The CDR3 is 15 amino acids. Trimming shortened V by 1 base and J by 4 bases, and 13 bases separated the two germline ends. The CDR3 spells CASSLETLTTYGYTF. CDR3 sequence (DNA): TGTGCCAGCAGCTTAGAGACACTTACTACCTATGGCTACACCTTC.

The rearrangement joins TRBV20-1 to TRBJ2-1; 12 bases align to TRBD2. The germline V gene has CDR1 DFQATT and CDR2 SNEGSKA (reference sequence). The CDR3 extends over 15 amino acids. Trimming cost V 5 bases and J 9 bases; bases outside gene matches: 11. In nucleotides, the CDR3 is TGCAGTGCTGGACCTAGCGGGGGGGCCCCCATTGAGCAGTTCTTC. Translated, it gives CSAGPSGGAPIEQFF.

The table lists this clonotype with a few counts. J is TRBJ1-1 and V is TRBV9, with D unresolved. Germline CDR1 SGDLS, CDR2 YYNGEE. The CDR3 covers 14 residues. V lost 0 bases to trimming and J lost 1 base, with 7 bases between them. For the CDR3, the DNA is TGTGCCAGCAGCGTAGGCCCGCCGAACACTGAAGCTTTCTTT. Translating it yields CASSVGPPNTEAFF.

This clonotype has only a few counts. The chain couples TRBV9 to TRBJ2-7, with 7 positions matching TRBD2. This CDR3 region has 16 residues. Germline V lookup: CDR1 SGDLS, CDR2 YYNGEE. Germline trimming cut 3 bases from V and 3 bases from J; bases unmatched to any gene: 12. Here the CDR3 DNA reads TGTGCCAGCAGCGGGGGGATCGGGACTACCAACTACGAGCAGTACTTC. Translated: CASSGGIGTTNYEQYF.

The rearrangement uses TRBV7-2 and TRBJ2-1, with a weak D call TRBD1 (6 bases). This CDR3 has 17 residues. Trimming left V 5 bases short and J 0 bases short, with 17 bases between. From germline, CDR1 is SGHTA and CDR2 FQGNSA. The CDR3 is CASSRIPGASSYNEQFF. The DNA of the CDR3 is TGTGCCAGCAGCAGAATCCCAGGGGCGAGCTCCTACAATGAGCAGTTCTTC.

This sequence joins TRBV7-2 and TRBJ2-3; 9 bases line up with TRBD2. The CDR3 has 17 residues. Unmatched junction bases numbered 8, after V lost 0 bases and J lost 4 bases. Germline V gene sequence: CDR1 SGHTA, CDR2 FQGNSA. The CDR3 region is CASSLAAMVAGADTQYF. The CDR3 coding sequence is TGTGCCAGCAGCTTAGCCGCGATGGTAGCGGGAGCAGATACGCAGTATTTT.

As DNA, the CDR3 is TGTGCCAGCTCCCCCCCGGGACCCTGGACCTACGAGCAGTACTTC. This encodes CASSPPGPWTYEQYF. This sequence joins TRBV25-1 and TRBJ2-7, with D possibly being TRBD1 or TRBD2 (5 bases each). V was cut by 8 bases and J by 2 bases, with 19 bases left in between. The CDR3 length is 15 residues. Looked up from germline, CDR1 is MGHDK and CDR2 is SYGVNS.